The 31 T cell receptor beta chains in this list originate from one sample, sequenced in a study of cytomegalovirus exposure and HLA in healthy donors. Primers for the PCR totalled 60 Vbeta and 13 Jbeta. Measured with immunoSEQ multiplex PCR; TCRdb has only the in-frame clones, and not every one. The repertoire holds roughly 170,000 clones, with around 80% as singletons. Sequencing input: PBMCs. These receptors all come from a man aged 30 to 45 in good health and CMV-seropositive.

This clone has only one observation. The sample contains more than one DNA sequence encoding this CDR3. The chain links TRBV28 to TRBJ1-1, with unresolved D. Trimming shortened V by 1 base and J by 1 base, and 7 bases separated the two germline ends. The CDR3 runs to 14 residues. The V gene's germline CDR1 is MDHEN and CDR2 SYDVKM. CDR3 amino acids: CASSLSPRNTEAFF. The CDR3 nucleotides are TGTGCCAGCAGTTTATCACCCAGGAACACTGAAGCTTTCTTT.

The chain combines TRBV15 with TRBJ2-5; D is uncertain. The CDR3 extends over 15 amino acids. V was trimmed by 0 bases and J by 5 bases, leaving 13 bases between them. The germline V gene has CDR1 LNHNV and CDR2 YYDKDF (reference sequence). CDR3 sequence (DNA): TGTGCCACCAGCAGAGATCCGTTGGCCGGGGAGACCCAGTACTTC. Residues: CATSRDPLAGETQYF.

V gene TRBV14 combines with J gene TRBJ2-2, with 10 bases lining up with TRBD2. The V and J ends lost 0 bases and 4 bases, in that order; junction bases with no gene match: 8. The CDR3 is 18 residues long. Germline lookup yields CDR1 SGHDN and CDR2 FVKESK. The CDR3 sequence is CASSQDFLGLAVTGELFF. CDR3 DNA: TGTGCCAGCAGCCAAGATTTTCTAGGACTAGCGGTCACCGGGGAGCTGTTTTTT.

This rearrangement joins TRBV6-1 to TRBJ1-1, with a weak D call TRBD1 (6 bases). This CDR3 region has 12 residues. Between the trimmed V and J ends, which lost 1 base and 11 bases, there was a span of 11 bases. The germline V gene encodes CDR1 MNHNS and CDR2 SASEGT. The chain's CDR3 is CASSEGTGRAFF. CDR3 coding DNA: TGTGCCAGCAGTGAAGGAACAGGGCGGGCTTTCTTT.

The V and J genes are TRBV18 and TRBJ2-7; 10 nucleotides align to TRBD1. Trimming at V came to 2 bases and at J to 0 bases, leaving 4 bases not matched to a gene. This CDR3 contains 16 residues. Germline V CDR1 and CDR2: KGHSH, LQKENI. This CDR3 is CASSPSRDRGSYEQYF. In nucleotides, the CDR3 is TGTGCCAGCTCACCAAGCCGGGACAGGGGCTCCTACGAGCAGTACTTC.

CDR3 DNA: TGTGCCAGCAGTGGAGGGCGGGGTTGGGGGACCCAGTACTTC. This codes for CASSGGRGWGTQYF. The chain is built from TRBV25-1 and TRBJ2-5; the D gene is possibly TRBD2 (6 bases). The CDR3 consists of 14 residues. Germline CDR1 and CDR2: MGHDK and SYGVNS. Trimming pared 4 bases from V and 7 bases from J, leaving 16 bases between.

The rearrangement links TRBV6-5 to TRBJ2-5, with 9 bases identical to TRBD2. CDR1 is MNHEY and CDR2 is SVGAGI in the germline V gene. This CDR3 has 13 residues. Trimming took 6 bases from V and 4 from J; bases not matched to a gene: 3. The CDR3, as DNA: TGTGCCAGCAGGTCTAGCGGGGTAGAGACCCAGTACTTC. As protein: CASRSSGVETQYF.

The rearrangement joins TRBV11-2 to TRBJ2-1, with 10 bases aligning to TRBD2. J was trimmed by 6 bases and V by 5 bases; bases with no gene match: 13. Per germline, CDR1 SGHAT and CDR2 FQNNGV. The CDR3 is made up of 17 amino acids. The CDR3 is CASSRSSGGILVNEQFF. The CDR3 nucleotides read TGTGCCAGCAGCCGATCTAGCGGGGGAATTTTGGTCAATGAGCAGTTCTTC.

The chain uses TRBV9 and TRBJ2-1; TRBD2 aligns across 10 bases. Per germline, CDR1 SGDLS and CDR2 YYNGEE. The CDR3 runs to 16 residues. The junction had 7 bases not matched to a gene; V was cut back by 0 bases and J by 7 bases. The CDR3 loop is CASSVGASGRANEQFF. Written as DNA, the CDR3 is TGTGCCAGCAGCGTAGGTGCTAGCGGGAGAGCAAATGAGCAGTTCTTC.

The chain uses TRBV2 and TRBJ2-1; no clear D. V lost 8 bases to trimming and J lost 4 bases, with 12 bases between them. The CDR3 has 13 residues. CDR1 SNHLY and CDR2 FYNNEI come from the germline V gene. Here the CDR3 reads CASGEQGYNEQFF. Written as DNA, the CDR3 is TGTGCCAGCGGAGAACAAGGTTACAATGAGCAGTTCTTC.

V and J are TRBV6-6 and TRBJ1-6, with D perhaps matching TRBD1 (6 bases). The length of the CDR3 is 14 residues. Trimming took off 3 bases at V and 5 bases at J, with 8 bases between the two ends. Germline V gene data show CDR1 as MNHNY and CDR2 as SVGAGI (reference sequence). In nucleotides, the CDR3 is TGTGCCAGCAGTTATGCAGGGGATAATTCACCCCTCCACTTT. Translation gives CASSYAGDNSPLHF.

CDR3 sequence: CASRGLAAPYEQYF. In nucleotides, the CDR3 is TGTGCCAGCAGGGGACTAGCGGCTCCCTACGAGCAGTACTTC. V and J are TRBV27 and TRBJ2-7; 11 nucleotides line up with TRBD2. The CDR3 contains 14 residues. After removal of 6 bases from V and 2 bases from J, the junction contained 3 bases not matched to a gene. Germline V gene data show CDR1 as MNHEY and CDR2 as SMNVEV (reference sequence).

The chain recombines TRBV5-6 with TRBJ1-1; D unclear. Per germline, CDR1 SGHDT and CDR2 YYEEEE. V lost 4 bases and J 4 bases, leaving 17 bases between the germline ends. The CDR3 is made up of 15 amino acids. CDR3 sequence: CASSQRVGAGTEAFF. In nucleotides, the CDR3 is TGTGCCAGCAGCCAGAGGGTTGGAGCGGGCACTGAAGCTTTCTTT. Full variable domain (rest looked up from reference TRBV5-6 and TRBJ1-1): DAGVTQSPTHLIKTRGQQVTLRCSPKSGHDTVSWYQQALGQGPQFIFQYYEEEERQRGNFPDRFSGHQFPNYSSELNVNALLLGDSALYLCASSQRVGAGTEAFFGQGTRLTVV.

The chain's CDR3 is CASSAGAPTLDEKLFF. The CDR3 region has the DNA TGTGCCAGCAGCGCGGGAGCGCCGACCCTGGATGAAAAACTGTTTTTT. The rearrangement uses TRBV7-7 and TRBJ1-4; D not certain. Germline V gene data show CDR1 as SSHAT and CDR2 as FNYEAQ (reference sequence). The CDR3 is 16 amino acids. V was trimmed by 5 bases and J by 6 bases, leaving 19 bases between them.

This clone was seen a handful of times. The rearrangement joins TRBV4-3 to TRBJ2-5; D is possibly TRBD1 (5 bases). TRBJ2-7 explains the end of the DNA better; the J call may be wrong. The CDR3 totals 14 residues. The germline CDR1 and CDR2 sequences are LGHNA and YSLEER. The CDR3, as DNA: TGCGCCAGCAGCCAAGGGGCAGGGCCCTACGAGCAGTACTTC. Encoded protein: CASSQGAGPYEQYF.

The CDR3 region is CAKTGFGTDTQYF. Here the CDR3 DNA reads TGTGCCAAGACAGGGTTTGGCACAGATACGCAGTATTTT. The chain links TRBV2 to TRBJ2-3, with TRBD1 matching 7 bases. The CDR3 is made up of 13 amino acids. The V segment lost 10 bases and the J segment 1 base; nucleotides outside the gene matches: 5. Germline assignment: CDR1 SNHLY and CDR2 FYNNEI.

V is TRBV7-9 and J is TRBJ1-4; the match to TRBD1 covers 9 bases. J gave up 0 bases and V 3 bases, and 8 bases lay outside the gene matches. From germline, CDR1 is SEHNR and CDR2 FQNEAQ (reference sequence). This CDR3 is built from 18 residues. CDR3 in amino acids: CASSFYRGLGSTNEKLFF. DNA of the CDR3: TGTGCCAGCAGCTTCTACAGGGGGCTCGGGTCAACTAATGAAAAACTGTTTTTT.

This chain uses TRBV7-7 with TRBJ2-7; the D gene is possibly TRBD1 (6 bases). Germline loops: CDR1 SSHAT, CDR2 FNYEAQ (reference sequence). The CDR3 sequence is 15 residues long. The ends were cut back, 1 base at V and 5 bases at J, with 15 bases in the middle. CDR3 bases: TGTGCCAGCAGCTTAGGGCCGGGACAACCCCACGAGCAGTACTTC. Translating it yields CASSLGPGQPHEQYF.

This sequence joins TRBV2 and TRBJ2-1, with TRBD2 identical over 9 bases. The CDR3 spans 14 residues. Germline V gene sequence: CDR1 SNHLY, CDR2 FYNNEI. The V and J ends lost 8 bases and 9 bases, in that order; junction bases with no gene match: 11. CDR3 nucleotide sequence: TGTGCCAGCCTCAGTTTACTAGCGGGTCCTGAGCAGTTCTTC. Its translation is CASLSLLAGPEQFF.

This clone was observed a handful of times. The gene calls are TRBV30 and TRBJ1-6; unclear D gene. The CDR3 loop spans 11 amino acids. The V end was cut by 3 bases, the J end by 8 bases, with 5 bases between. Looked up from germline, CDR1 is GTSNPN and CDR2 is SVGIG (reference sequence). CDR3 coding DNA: TGTGCCTGGAGACGAGATTCACCCCTCCACTTT. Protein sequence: CAWRRDSPLHF.

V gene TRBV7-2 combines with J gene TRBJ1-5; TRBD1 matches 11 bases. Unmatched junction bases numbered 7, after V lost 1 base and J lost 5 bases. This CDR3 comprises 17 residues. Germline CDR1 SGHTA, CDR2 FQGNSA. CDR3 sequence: CASSLDTGQGVHQPQHF. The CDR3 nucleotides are TGTGCCAGCAGCTTAGATACGGGACAGGGGGTGCATCAGCCCCAGCATTTT.

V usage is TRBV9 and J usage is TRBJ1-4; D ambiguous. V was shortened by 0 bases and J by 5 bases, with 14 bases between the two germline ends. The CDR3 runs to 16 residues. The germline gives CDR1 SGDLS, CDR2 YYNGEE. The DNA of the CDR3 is TGTGCCAGCAGCGTAGCCATATCGGGGTTGAATGAAAAACTGTTTTTT. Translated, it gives CASSVAISGLNEKLFF.

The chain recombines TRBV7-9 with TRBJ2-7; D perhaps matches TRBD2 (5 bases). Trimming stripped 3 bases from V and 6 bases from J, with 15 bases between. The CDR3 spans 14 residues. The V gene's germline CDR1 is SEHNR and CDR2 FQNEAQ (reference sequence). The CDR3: CASSFDYLGGEQYF. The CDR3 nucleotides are TGTGCCAGCAGCTTTGACTACCTAGGCGGCGAGCAGTACTTC.

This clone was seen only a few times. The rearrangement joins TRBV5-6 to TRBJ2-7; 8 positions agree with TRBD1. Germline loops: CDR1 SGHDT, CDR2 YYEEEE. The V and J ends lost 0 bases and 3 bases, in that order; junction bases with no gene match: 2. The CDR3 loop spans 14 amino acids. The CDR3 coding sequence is TGTGCCAGCAGCTTGGACAGGGGGAGCTACGAGCAGTACTTC. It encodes CASSLDRGSYEQYF.

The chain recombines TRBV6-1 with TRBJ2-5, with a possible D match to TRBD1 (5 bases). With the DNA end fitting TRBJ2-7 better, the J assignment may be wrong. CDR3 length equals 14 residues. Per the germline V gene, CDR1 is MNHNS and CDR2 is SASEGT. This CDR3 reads CASRIGASSYEQYF. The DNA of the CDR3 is TGTGCCAGCCGCATTGGGGCTTCCTCCTACGAGCAGTACTTC.

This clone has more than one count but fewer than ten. The CDR3 DNA reads as TGTGCCAGCAGCCAAGATTGGGAGGTAGCGGGAGTTTCTTACGAGCAGTACTTC. Translating gives CASSQDWEVAGVSYEQYF. The chain has TRBV4-2 and TRBJ2-7; 9 bases align to TRBD2. This CDR3 is 18 amino acids long. From germline, CDR1 is LGHNA and CDR2 YNFKEQ. The V gene end was trimmed by 0 bases and the J gene end by 4 bases; junction bases not matched to a gene: 13.

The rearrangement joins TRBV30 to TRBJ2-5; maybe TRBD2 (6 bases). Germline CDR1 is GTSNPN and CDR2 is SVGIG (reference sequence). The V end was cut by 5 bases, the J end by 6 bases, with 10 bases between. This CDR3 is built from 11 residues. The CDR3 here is CAWGGIQTQYF. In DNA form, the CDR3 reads TGTGCCTGGGGGGGGATACAGACCCAGTACTTC.

The CDR3 reads CASSFQTQGAPASYEQYF. The CDR3 DNA follows: TGTGCCAGCAGTTTCCAAACCCAGGGGGCTCCGGCCTCCTACGAGCAGTACTTC. The gene calls are TRBV28 and TRBJ2-7; 8 nucleotides align to TRBD1. Trimming cost V 3 bases and J 0 bases; bases outside gene matches: 13. This CDR3 is 18 amino acids long. Germline loops: CDR1 MDHEN, CDR2 SYDVKM.

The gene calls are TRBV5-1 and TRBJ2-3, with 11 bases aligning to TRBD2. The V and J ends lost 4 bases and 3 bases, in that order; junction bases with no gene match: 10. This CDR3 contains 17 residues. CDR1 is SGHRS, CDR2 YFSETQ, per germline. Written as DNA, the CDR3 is TGCGCCAGCAGCCAGGACTCCCTAGCGGGAGGTACAGATACGCAGTATTTT. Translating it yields CASSQDSLAGGTDTQYF.

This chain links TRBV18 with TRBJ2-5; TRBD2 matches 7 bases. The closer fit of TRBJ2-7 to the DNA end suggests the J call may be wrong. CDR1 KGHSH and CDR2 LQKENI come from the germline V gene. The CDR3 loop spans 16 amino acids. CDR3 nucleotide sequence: TGTGCCAGCTCACCCTACGGGCGGGAGATGACCTACGAGCAGTACTTC. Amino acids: CASSPYGREMTYEQYF.

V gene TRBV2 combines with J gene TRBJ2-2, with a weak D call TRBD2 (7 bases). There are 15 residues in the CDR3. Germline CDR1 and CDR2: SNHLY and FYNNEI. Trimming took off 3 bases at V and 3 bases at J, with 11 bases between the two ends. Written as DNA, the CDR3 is TGTGCCAGCAGTGATCTAGGGGGGGACACCGGGGAGCTGTTTTTT. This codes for CASSDLGGDTGELFF.